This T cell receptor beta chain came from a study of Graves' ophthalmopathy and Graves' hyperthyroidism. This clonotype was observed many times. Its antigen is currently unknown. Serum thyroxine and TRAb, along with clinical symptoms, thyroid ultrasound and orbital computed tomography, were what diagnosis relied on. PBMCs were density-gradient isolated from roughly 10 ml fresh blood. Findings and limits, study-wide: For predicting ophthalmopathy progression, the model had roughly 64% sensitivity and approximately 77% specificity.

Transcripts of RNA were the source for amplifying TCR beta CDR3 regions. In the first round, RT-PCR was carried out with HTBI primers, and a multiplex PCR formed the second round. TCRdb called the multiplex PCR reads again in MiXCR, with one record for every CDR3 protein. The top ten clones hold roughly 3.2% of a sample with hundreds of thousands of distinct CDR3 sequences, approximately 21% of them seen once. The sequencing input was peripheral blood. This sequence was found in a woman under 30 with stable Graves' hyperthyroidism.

The CDR3 DNA is TGTGCCAGCAGTAATCCCGGGACAGGGTCTTACGCACCGAATCAGCCCCAGCATTTT. This gives the protein CASSNPGTGSYAPNQPQHF. The chain links TRBV6-2 or TRBV6-3 to TRBJ1-5, with 9 bases aligning to TRBD1. The junction had 18 bases not matched to a gene; V was cut back by 5 bases and J by 4 bases. CDR3 length: 19 residues. Germline V gives CDR1 MNHEY, CDR2 SVGEGT.